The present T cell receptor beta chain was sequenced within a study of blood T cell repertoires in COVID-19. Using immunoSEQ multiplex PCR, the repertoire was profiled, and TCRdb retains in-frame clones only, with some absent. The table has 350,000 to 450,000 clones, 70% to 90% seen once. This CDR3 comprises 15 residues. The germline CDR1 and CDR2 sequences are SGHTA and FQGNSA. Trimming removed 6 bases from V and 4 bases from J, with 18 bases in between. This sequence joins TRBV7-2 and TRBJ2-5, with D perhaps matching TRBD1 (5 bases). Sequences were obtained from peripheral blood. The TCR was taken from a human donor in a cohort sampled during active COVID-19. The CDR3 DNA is TGTGCCAGCAGTCCAGGGCTCGCCAACGCAGAGACCCAGTACTTC. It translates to CASSPGLANAETQYF.